This T cell receptor beta chain comes out of a study of T cell repertoires in cytomegalovirus infection (dated by TCRdb to the late 2010s). Regarding the research as a whole: Recently identified HLA-C-restricted CMV epitopes, whose presentation resists viral immunomodulation, were targeted by peptide stimulations together with well-studied HLA-B-restricted epitopes. Because public TCR beta signatures pointed to carriage of CMV infection together with the matching HLA type, the HLA type of each donor mattered for the analysis.

This clonotype was seen at least ten times. No cognate antigen has been identified for it. No per-base quality is available; no much larger clone lies one base away. This specimen's treatment or condition label, per the study, means: in vitro stimulation with specific CMV peptide epitopes to enrich CMV-specific T cells. The full study reports these points: In both this cohort and an independent approximately 370-donor cohort, the cumulative frequency of public TCR beta family members distinguished carriers of CMV infection plus the relevant HLA type. The ex vivo response was dominated by HLA-C-restricted CMV-specific TCR beta clonotypes, and the single most frequent clonotype in two of eight donors was supplied by these HLA-C-restricted clonotypes.

The data were produced on an Illumina HiSeq 1500. In TCRdb, the public reads were trimmed at Q25 with fastp and aligned with MiXCR, with productive beta chains retained. A single entry per CDR3 protein holds the most common genes and DNA from its merged rows. Within this sample are about 830,000 distinct CDR3 sequences, with around a third of them counted one time only. Jointly, the top ten make up under 15% of the sample. V and J lose 10 bases and 0 bases, and a span of 9 bases separates them. The cysteine opens and the phenylalanine closes a CDR3 of 13 amino acids. CDR3 DNA is the only sequence kept; it has 39 bases, read in frame from the first base. Taken from the germline V gene, the CDR1 and CDR2 loops are SGHVS and FQNEAQ.

This specimen was cultured CD8+ T cells from PBMCs, taken from culture after CMV antigen stimulation. This clonotype was obtained from a human donor in good health (CMV status not recorded). Some clones in this sample may be carry-over from other donors' samples. The chain is encoded by TRBV7-8 joined to TRBJ2-2; the D segment cannot be called with confidence. The CDR3 here reads CAIVHTNTGELFF. The sequenced DNA is TGTGCCATAGTTCACACGAACACCGGGGAGCTGTTTTTT.